This TCR beta chain stems from a study of T cell repertoires in cytomegalovirus infection. TCRdb redid the calling of the reads with MiXCR, one entry per CDR3 protein. The sample lists hundreds of thousands of distinct CDR3 sequences; roughly 33% were seen once. Comments on this clonotype: The antigen is undetermined.

Findings and limits, study-wide: HLA-C-restricted, CMV-specific TCR beta clonotypes were dominant ex vivo. Carriers of CMV and the relevant HLA type were discriminated by public TCR beta frequency.

The CDR3 extends over 14 amino acids. Germline V gene data show CDR1 as MDHEN and CDR2 as SYDVKM. Trimming cost V 5 bases and J 4 bases, with 14 bases left between them. The sequencing used cultured PBMCs, collected from culture after CMV antigen stimulation. The clonotype originates from a human donor in good health (CMV status not recorded). Some clones in this sample may be carry-over from other donors' samples. The V and J genes are TRBV28 and TRBJ2-5; TRBD2 might be the D (7 bases). CDR3 sequence reads: CASSIGGDRETQYF. CDR3 bases: TGTGCCAGCAGTATAGGGGGGGATCGAGAGACCCAGTACTTC.